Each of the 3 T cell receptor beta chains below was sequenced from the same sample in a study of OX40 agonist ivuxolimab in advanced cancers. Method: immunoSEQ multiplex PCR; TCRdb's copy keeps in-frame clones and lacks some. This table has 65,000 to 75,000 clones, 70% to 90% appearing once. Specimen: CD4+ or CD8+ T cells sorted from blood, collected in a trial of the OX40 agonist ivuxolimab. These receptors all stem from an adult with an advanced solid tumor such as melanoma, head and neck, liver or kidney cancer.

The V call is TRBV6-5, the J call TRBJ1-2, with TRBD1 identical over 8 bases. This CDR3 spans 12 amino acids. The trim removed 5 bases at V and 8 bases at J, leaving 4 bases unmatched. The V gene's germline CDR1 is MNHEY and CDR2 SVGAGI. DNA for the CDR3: TGTGCCAGCAGTAACAGGGGGAGAGGCTACACCTTC. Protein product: CASSNRGRGYTF.

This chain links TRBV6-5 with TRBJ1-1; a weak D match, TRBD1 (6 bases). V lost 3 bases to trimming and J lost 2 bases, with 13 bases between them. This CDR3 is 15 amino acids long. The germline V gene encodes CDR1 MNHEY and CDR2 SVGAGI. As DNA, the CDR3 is TGTGCCAGCAGTTATCATGGGACACTAAACACTGAAGCTTTCTTT. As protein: CASSYHGTLNTEAFF.

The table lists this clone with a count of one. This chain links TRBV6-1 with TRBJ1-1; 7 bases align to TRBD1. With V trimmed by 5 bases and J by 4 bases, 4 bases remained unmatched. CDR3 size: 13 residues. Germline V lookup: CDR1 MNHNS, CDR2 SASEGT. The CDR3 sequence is CASSQTGSTEAFF. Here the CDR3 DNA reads TGTGCCAGCAGTCAGACAGGGTCCACTGAAGCTTTCTTT.